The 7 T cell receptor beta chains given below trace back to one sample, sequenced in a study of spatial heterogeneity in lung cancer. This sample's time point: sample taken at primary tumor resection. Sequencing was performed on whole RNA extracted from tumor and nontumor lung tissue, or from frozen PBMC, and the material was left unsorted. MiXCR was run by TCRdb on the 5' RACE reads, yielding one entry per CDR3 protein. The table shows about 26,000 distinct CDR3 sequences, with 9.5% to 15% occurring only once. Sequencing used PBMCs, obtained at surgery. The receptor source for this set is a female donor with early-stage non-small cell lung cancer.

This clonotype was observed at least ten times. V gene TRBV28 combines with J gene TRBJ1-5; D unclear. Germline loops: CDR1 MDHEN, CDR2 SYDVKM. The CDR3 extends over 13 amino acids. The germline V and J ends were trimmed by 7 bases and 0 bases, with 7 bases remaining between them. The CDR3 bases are TGTGCCAGCACCTTGATTAGCAATCAGCCCCAGCATTTT. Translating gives CASTLISNQPQHF.

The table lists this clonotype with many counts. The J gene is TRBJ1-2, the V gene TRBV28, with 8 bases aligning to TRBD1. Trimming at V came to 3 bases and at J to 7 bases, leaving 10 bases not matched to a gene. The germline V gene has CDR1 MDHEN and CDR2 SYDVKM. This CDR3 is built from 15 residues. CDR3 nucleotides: TGTGCCAGCAGTTTGACAGGGGATGGGTATGGTGGCTACACCTTC. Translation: CASSLTGDGYGGYTF.

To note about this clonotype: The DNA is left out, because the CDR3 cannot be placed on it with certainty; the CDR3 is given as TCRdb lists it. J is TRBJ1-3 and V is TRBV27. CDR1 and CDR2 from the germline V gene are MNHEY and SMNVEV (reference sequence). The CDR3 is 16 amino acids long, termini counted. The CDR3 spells CASSSSAGEIGNTIYF.

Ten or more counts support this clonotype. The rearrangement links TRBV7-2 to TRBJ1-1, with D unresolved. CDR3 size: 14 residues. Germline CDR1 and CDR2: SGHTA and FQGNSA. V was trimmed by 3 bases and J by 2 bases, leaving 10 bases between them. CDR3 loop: CASSLGILNTEAFF. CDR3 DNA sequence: TGTGCCAGCAGCTTGGGGATCCTAAACACTGAAGCTTTCTTT.

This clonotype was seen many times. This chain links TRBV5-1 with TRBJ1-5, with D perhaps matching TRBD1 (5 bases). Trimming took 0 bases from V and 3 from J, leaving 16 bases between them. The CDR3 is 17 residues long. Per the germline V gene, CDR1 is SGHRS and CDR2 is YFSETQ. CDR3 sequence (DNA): TGCGCCAGCAGCTTGGACGGGGGAACAGGTCACAATCAGCCCCAGCATTTT. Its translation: CASSLDGGTGHNQPQHF.

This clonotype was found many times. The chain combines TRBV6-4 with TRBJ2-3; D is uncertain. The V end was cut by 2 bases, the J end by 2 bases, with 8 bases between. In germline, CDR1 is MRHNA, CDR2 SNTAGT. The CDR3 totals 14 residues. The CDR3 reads CASSDRVDTDTQYF. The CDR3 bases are TGTGCCAGCAGTGACAGGGTGGACACAGATACGCAGTATTTT.

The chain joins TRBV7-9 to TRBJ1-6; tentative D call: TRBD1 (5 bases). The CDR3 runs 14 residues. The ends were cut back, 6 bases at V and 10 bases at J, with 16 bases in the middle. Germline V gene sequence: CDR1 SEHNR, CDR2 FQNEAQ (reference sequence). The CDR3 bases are TGTGCCAGCAGAAAGGACTACCGGGACTCACCCCTCCACTTT. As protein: CASRKDYRDSPLHF.